A single T cell receptor beta chain is shown here with its context. Clones were sequenced by immunoSEQ multiplex PCR, and TCRdb holds only the in-frame ones, with some missing. Of roughly 90,000 clones in the sample, about 80% were seen once. The CDR3 loop spans 13 amino acids. Deletions cut 4 bases from V and 3 bases from J, with 10 bases between. Germline V gives CDR1 LGHDT, CDR2 YNNKEL (reference sequence). The data derive from a study of blood T cell repertoires in COVID-19. Sequenced: peripheral blood. This receptor was identified in a woman in her 70s with acute or convalescent COVID-19. The rearrangement joins TRBV3-1 (or the pseudogene TRBV3-2) to TRBJ2-7, with D perhaps TRBD2 (6 bases). Written as DNA, the CDR3 is TGTGCCAGCAGCCGACCCGGGGGCTACGAGCAGTACTTC. The encoded protein is CASSRPGGYEQYF.